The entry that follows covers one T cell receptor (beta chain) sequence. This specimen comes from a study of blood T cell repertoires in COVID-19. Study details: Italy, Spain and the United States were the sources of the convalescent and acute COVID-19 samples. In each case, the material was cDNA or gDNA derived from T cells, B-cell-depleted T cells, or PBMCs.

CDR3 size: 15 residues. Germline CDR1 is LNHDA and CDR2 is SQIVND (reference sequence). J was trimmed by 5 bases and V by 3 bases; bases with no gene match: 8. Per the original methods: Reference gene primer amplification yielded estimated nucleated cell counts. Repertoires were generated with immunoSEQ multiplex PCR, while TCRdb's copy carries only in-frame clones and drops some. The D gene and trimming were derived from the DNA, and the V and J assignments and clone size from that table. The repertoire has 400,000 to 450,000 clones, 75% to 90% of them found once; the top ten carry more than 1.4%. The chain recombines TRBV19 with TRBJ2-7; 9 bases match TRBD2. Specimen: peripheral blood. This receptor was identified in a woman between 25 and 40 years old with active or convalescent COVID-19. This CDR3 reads CASSIAGTSFNEQYF. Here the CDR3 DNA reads TGTGCCAGTAGTATTGCGGGGACTAGCTTTAACGAGCAGTACTTC.